This section outlines one TCR beta chain sequence together with its context. In the same sample, other DNA sequences code for this CDR3. Clones were sequenced by immunoSEQ multiplex PCR, and TCRdb holds only the in-frame ones, with some missing. The sample carries tens of thousands of clones, roughly 83% recorded once. The data are from a study of blood T cell repertoires in COVID-19. Deletions cut 2 bases from V and 4 bases from J, with 8 bases between. The CDR3 extends over 14 amino acids. Germline V gives CDR1 MNHEY, CDR2 SVGAGI. The sample taken for sequencing was peripheral blood. The source of this sequence is a human donor in a cohort sampled during active COVID-19. The rearrangement joins TRBV6-5 to TRBJ2-2, with TRBD1 as a possible D gene (5 bases). CDR3 nucleotides: TGTGCCAGCAGTTACGACAGTGGCACCGGGGAGCTGTTTTTT. This sequence encodes CASSYDSGTGELFF.